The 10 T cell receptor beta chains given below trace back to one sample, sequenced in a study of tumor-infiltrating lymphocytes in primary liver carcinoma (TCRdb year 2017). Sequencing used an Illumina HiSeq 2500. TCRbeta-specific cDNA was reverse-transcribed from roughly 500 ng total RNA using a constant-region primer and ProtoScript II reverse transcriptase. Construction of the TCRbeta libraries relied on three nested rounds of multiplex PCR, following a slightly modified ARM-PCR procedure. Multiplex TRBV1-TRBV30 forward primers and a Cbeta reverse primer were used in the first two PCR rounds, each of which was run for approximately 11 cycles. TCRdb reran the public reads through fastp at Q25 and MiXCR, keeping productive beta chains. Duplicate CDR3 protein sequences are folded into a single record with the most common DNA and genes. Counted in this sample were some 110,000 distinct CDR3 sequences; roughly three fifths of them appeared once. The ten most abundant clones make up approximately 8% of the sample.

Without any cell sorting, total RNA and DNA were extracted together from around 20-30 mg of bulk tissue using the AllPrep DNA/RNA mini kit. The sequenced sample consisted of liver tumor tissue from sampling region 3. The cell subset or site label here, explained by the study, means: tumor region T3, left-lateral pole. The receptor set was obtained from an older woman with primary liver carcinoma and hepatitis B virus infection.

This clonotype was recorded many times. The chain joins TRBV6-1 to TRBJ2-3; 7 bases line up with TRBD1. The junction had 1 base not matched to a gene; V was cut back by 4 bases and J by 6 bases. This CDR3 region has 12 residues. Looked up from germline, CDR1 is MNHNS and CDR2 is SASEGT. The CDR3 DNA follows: TGTGCCAGCAGTGCGACAGGGGATACGCAGTATTTT. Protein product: CASSATGDTQYF.

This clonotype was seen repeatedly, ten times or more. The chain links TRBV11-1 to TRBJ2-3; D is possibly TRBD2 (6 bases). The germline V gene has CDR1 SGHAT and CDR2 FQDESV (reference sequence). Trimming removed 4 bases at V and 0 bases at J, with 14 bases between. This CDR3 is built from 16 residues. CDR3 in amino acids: CASSSGLSRSTDTQYF. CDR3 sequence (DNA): TGTGCCAGCAGCTCGGGACTGAGCCGTAGCACAGATACGCAGTATTTT.

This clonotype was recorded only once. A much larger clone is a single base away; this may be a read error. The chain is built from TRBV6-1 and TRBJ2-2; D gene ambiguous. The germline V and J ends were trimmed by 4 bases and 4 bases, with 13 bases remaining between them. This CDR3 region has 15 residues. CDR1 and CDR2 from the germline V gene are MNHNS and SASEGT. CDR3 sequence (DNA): TGTGCCAGCAGTGCCAGTTTTAGAGGCACCGGGGAGCTGTTTTTT. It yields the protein CASSASFRGTGELFF.

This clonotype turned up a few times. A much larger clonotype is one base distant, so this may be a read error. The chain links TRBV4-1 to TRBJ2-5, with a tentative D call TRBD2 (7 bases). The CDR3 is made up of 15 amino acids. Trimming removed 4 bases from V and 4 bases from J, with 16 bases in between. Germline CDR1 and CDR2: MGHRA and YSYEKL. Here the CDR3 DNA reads TGCGCCAGCAGCCCCGGACTAGTCAGGGGAGAGACCCAGTACTTC. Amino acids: CASSPGLVRGETQYF.

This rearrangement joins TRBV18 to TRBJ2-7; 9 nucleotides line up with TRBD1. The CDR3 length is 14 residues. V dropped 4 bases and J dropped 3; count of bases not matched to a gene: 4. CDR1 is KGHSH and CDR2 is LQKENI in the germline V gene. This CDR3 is CASSRGQGYYEQYF. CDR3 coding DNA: TGTGCCAGCTCACGGGGACAGGGTTACTACGAGCAGTACTTC. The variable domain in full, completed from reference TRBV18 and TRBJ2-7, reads NAGVMQNPRHLVRRRGQEARLRCSPMKGHSHVYWYRQLPEEGLKFMVYLQKENIIDESGMPKERFSAEFPKEGPSILRIQQVVRGDSAAYFCASSRGQGYYEQYFGPGTRLTVT.

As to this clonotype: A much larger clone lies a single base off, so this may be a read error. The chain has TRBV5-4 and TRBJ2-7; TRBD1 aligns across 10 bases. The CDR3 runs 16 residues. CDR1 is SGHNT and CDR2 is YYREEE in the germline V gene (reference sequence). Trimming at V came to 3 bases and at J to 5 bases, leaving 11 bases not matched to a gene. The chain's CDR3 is CASSSGGTGVQDEQYF. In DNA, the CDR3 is TGTGCCAGCAGCTCCGGGGGGACAGGGGTCCAGGACGAGCAGTACTTC.

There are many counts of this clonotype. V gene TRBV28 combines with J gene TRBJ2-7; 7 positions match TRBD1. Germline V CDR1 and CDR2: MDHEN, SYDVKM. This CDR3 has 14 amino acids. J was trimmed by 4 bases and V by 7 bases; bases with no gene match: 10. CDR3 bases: TGTGCCAGCACCCGGACAGGAAGGGGGTACGAGCAGTACTTC. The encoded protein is CASTRTGRGYEQYF.

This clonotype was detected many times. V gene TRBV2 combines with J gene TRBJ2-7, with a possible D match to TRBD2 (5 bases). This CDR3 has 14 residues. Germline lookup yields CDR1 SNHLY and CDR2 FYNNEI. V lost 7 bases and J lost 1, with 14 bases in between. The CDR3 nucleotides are TGTGCCAGCAATCCGGGAACGTATTCCTACGAGCAGTACTTC. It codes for CASNPGTYSYEQYF.

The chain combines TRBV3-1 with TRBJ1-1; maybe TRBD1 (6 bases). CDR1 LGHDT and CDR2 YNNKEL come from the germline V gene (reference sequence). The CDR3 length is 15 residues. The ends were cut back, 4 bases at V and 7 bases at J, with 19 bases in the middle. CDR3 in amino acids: CASSPSVGGISEAFF. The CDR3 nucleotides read TGTGCCAGCAGCCCGTCAGTGGGGGGCATTAGTGAAGCTTTCTTT. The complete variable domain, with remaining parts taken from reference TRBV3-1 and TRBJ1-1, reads DTAVSQTPKYLVTQMGNDKSIKCEQNLGHDTMYWYKQDSKKFLKIMFSYNNKELIINETVPNRFSPKSPDKAHLNLHINSLELGDSAVYFCASSPSVGGISEAFFGQGTRLTVV.

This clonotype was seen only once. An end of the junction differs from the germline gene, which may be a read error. This CDR3 reads CASSFVMNSPFHF. DNA for the CDR3: TGTGCCAGCAGCTTCGTTATGAATTCACCCTTCCACTTT. This chain connects TRBV11-2 to TRBJ1-6, with D unclear. Germline values: CDR1 SGHAT, CDR2 FQNNGV. CDR3 length: 13 residues.